Sequencing of this TCR beta chain was carried out in a study of cytomegalovirus exposure and HLA in healthy donors. Study results and caveats: Later genetic work tied a missense DCLRE1C variant to beta-chain V and J trimming. Later analysis revealed greater clonal expansion in HLA-associated TCR beta chains than in equally common others. There were under 200 TCR beta chains listed as cytomegalovirus-associated. Most likely, a cluster of highly shared sequence variants arose as a sequencing artifact.

The CDR3 contains 13 residues. Germline values: CDR1 MNHEY, CDR2 SMNVEV (reference sequence). V gave up 6 bases and J gave up 0 bases, with 9 bases separating them. Turning to this clone: Its antigen is unknown.

Primers: 60 Vbeta forward and 13 Jbeta reverse. TCRdb's copy holds only in-frame clones and misses some; the assay was immunoSEQ multiplex PCR. The sample contains around 190,000 clones, 86% of which appear only once. The source is a woman aged 30 to 39 in good health and CMV-seronegative. The chain links TRBV27 to TRBJ2-7, with a possible D match to TRBD2 (6 bases). Sequences were obtained from PBMCs. The CDR3 bases are TGTGCCAGCAGCCACGGGAGCTCCTACGAGCAGTACTTC. Translating it yields CASSHGSSYEQYF.